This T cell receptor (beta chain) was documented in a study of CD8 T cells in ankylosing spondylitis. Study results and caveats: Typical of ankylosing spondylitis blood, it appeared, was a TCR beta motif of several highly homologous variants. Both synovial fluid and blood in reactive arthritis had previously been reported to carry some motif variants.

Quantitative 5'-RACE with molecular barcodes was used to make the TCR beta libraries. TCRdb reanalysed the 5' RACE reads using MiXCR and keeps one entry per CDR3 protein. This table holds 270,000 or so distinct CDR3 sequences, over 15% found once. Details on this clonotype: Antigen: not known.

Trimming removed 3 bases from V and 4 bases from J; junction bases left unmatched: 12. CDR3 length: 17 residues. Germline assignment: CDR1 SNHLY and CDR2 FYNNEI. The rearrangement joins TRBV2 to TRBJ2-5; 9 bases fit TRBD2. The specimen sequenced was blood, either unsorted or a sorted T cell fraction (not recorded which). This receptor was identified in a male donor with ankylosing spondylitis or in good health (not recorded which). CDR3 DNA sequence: TGTGCCAGCAGTGATAGGCTAGCGGGGCTCATTGGAGAGACCCAGTACTTC. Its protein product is CASSDRLAGLIGETQYF.